Included here is one T cell receptor (beta chain) sequence, with context. This entry belongs to a study of shared clonotypes between healthy human individuals. Clones were sequenced by immunoSEQ multiplex PCR, and TCRdb holds only the in-frame ones, with some missing. The data hold 400,000 or so clones, with 95% to 97% observed a single time. CDR1 and CDR2 (germline): DFQATT, SNEGSKA (reference sequence). V lost 2 bases and J 4 bases, leaving 3 bases between the germline ends. This CDR3 contains 11 residues. The source material was memory CD8+ T cells sorted from blood. Subset denoted: CD45RO+ cells pooled with CCR7-negative TemRA cells. The TCR was taken from a man aged 25 to 45 in good health. The chain couples TRBV20-1 to TRBJ2-1; no clear D gene. The CDR3 spells CSARQYNEQFF. In nucleotides, the CDR3 is TGCAGTGCTAGACAATACAATGAGCAGTTCTTC.